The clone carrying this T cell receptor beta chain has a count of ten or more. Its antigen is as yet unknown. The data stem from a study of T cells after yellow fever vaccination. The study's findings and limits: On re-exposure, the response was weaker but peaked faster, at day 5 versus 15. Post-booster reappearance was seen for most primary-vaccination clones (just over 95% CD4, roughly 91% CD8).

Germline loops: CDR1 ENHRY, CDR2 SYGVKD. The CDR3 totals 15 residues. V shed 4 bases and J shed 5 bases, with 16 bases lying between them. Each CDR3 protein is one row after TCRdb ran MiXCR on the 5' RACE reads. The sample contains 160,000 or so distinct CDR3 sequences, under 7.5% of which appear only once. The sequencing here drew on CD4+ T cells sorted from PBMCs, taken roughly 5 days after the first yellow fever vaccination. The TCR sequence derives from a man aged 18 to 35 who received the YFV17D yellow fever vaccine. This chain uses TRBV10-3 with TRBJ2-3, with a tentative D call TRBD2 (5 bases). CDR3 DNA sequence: TGTGCCATCAGTGTAGCGCCGGGCTCGGAAGATACGCAGTATTTT. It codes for CAISVAPGSEDTQYF.